Shown below are 11 T cell receptor beta chains from a single sample sequenced in a study of OX40 agonist ivuxolimab in advanced cancers. The library was made by the immunoSEQ multiplex PCR assay. TCRdb obtained this table from immuneACCESS and retained in-frame rearrangements with V and J assigned. These tables miss some clones; where compared with another copy, unresolved V genes account for less than half of the shortfall, and the remainder is unexplained. Present in this sample are some 59,000 clones, about 80% of which were seen just once. The top ten clones comprise around 3.8% of the sample. This specimen consisted of CD4+ or CD8+ T cells sorted from blood, obtained in a trial of the OX40 agonist ivuxolimab. The receptors derive from an adult with an advanced solid tumor such as melanoma, head and neck, liver or kidney cancer.

The chain uses TRBV27 and TRBJ2-1, with D perhaps matching TRBD1 or TRBD2 (8 bases each). Germline-derived CDR1 and CDR2 are MNHEY and SMNVEV (reference sequence). Trimming removed 5 bases at V and 6 bases at J, with 17 bases between. This CDR3 comprises 15 residues. The CDR3 DNA follows: TGTGCCAGCAGTCCTGGACAGGGACTAGTCAATGAGCAGTTCTTC. Its translation: CASSPGQGLVNEQFF.

The rearrangement links TRBV6-5 to TRBJ1-3, with 9 bases that match TRBD1. Trimming took 2 bases from V and 4 from J; bases not matched to a gene: 3. CDR1 is MNHEY and CDR2 is SVGAGI in the germline V gene. The CDR3 runs 15 residues. The CDR3, as DNA: TGTGCCAGCAGTTACGATACAGGGGGCGGAAACACCATATATTTT. It is translated as CASSYDTGGGNTIYF.

The chain combines TRBV19 with TRBJ2-3; D is undetermined. V was cut by 6 bases and J by 4 bases, with 8 bases left in between. The germline CDR1 and CDR2 sequences are LNHDA and SQIVND (reference sequence). The CDR3 sequence is 12 residues long. CDR3 bases: TGTGCCAGTAGGGGAATTGCAGATACGCAGTATTTT. It specifies CASRGIADTQYF.

This sequence joins TRBV6-1 and TRBJ1-6; D may be TRBD1 (6 bases). Trimming removed 1 base from V and 7 bases from J, with 11 bases in between. The CDR3 is 15 residues long. In germline, CDR1 is MNHNS, CDR2 SASEGT. For the CDR3, the DNA is TGTGCCAGCAGTGAAGGGGGGCACCGAAATTCACCCCTCCACTTT. It encodes CASSEGGHRNSPLHF.

The DNA for the CDR3 is TGTGCCAGCAGCTTCTCAAATCCGACAGGGGGCGCGTATGGCTACACCTTC. Translated: CASSFSNPTGGAYGYTF. The V gene is TRBV7-9, the J gene TRBJ1-2; TRBD1 matches at 10 bases. J gave up 5 bases and V 3 bases, and 12 bases lay outside the gene matches. Per the germline V gene, CDR1 is SEHNR and CDR2 is FQNEAQ (reference sequence). The CDR3 is 17 residues long.

The chain uses TRBV2 and TRBJ2-5, with D perhaps matching TRBD1 or TRBD2 (6 bases each). V shed 2 bases and J shed 5 bases, with 15 bases lying between them. From germline, CDR1 is SNHLY and CDR2 FYNNEI. This CDR3 spans 15 amino acids. Here the CDR3 DNA reads TGTGCCAGCAGTGAAAGGGCAGTGGGGGGCGAGACCCAGTACTTC. It encodes CASSERAVGGETQYF.

The V gene is TRBV11-2, the J gene TRBJ2-7; 7 bases agree with TRBD2. The germline V gene encodes CDR1 SGHAT and CDR2 FQNNGV. CDR3 length: 12 amino acids. Trimming removed 4 bases from V and 7 bases from J; junction bases left unmatched: 4. The CDR3 DNA sequence: TGTGCCAGCAGCTCCTCAGCGGGGGAGCAGTACTTC. This encodes CASSSSAGEQYF.

This chain uses TRBV27 with TRBJ2-1, with TRBD2 matching 14 bases. Trimming took 3 bases from V and 4 from J; bases not matched to a gene: 2. This CDR3 has 16 amino acids. Germline V CDR1 and CDR2: MNHEY, SMNVEV (reference sequence). The CDR3 sequence is CASSLTSGRVYNEQFF. DNA for the CDR3: TGTGCCAGCAGTTTGACTAGCGGGAGGGTTTACAATGAGCAGTTCTTC.

The table lists this clone with a count of one. This chain uses TRBV7-8 with TRBJ2-4; possible D gene TRBD1, 6 bases. The germline CDR1 and CDR2 sequences are SGHVS and FQNEAQ. This CDR3 is built from 16 residues. With 7 bases removed from V and 0 bases from J, the gap between germline ends came to 16 bases. CDR3 sequence (DNA): TGTGCCAGCACCCTGGGGGCAGTCCTAGCCAAAAACATTCAGTACTTC. Its translation: CASTLGAVLAKNIQYF.

This sequence joins TRBV11-3 and TRBJ1-5; D is unclear. CDR1 is SGHNT, CDR2 YENEEA, per germline. The length of the CDR3 is 12 residues. The V end was cut by 0 bases, the J end by 3 bases, with 0 bases between. The CDR3 loop is CASSLDNQPQHF. The CDR3, as DNA: TGTGCCAGCAGCTTAGACAATCAGCCCCAGCATTTT.

The chain is built from TRBV7-2 and TRBJ1-1, with no clear D. V dropped 1 base and J dropped 5 bases, with 11 bases sitting between them. Per germline, CDR1 SGHTA and CDR2 FQGNSA. The CDR3 runs 14 residues. The CDR3 DNA sequence: TGTGCCAGCAGCTTAGGGCTAACGGGTACTGAAGCTTTCTTT. Residues: CASSLGLTGTEAFF.